Listed below are T cell receptor beta chains from one sample, sequenced in a study of T-cell reconstitution after alpha-beta-depleted transplantation in children. TCRdb itself ran the PCR reads through MiXCR, one entry per CDR3 protein. The profile shows around 370,000 distinct CDR3 sequences, about a tenth of them singletons. Sample: PBMCs from the stem cell graft donor, taken from the stem cell graft. The source is a human donor who donated a stem cell graft to a child with acute lymphoblastic leukemia. CDR3s include the opening cysteine and the closing phenylalanine or tryptophan. The order of the fields is D gene, V gene, J gene, CDR3 length, clone size, CDR3 protein, CDR3 DNA. A D gene is named only where the DNA matches it firmly. Only part of the rows carry a size: once, few, many, or a class if the clone is expanded.

TRBD1	TRBV7-8	TRBJ2-3	16	few	CASGGRGQGFGDTQYF	TGTGCCAGCGGGGGGAGGGGACAGGGGTTCGGAGATACGCAGTATTTT
.	TRBV7-6	TRBJ1-4	14	few	CASSLGSTNEKLFF	TGTGCCAGCAGCTTAGGGTCAACTAATGAAAAACTGTTTTTT
TRBD2	TRBV5-1	TRBJ2-5	15	once	CASSLEASGSQTQYF	TGCGCCAGCAGCTTGGAAGCTAGCGGGAGTCAGACCCAGTACTTC
.	TRBV29-1	TRBJ2-3	14	.	CSVLGLQGGDTQYF	TGCAGCGTCCTGGGACTCCAAGGGGGGGATACGCAGTATTTT
TRBD1	TRBV11-1	TRBJ2-7	13	.	CASSLDRGDEQYF	TGTGCCAGCAGCTTAGACAGGGGGGACGAGCAGTACTTC
.	TRBV7-8	TRBJ2-1	15	.	CASSLEVSAYNEQFF	TGTGCCAGCAGCTTAGAGGTCAGTGCCTACAATGAGCAGTTCTTC
.	TRBV27	TRBJ2-7	13	few	CASRPQVSYEQYF	TGTGCCAGCAGACCACAGGTATCCTACGAGCAGTACTTC
TRBD2	TRBV7-2	TRBJ2-1	14	many	CASSAAAGGNEQFF	TGTGCCAGTTCAGCAGCGGCGGGAGGCAATGAGCAGTTCTTC
.	TRBV4-3	TRBJ2-2	14	many	CASSQVSGSGELFF	TGCGCCAGCAGCCAAGTCTCAGGGTCCGGGGAGCTGTTTTTT
.	TRBV7-3	TRBJ1-1	13	many	CASSQKGNTEAFF	TGTGCCAGCAGCCAAAAGGGGAACACTGAAGCTTTCTTT